This TCR beta chain was obtained from a study of PD-1 blockade in mismatch repair-deficient tumors. Whole-study results and caveats: Rapid post-treatment expansion, then contraction, generally preceding radiologic response, marked tumor-resident clones.

Profiled with immunoSEQ multiplex PCR; TCRdb holds only in-frame clones, not every one. The sample lists about 100,000 clones, 82% occurring once. The CDR3 covers 15 residues. V lost 0 bases and J lost 5, with 13 bases in between. Germline values: CDR1 KGHSH, CDR2 LQKENI. TCRs were sequenced from a few patients responding to pembrolizumab. About this clone itself: Its antigen remains unidentified.

Source: peripheral blood, taken approximately 36 weeks after starting pembrolizumab. V is TRBV18 and J is TRBJ1-1; D perhaps matches TRBD1 (6 bases). This TCR came from an adult with mismatch repair-deficient cancer. The CDR3 region is CASSPPEGVETEAFF. The CDR3 nucleotides read TGTGCCAGCTCACCACCGGAGGGGGTAGAGACTGAAGCTTTCTTT. The full variable domain, with the rest looked up from reference TRBV18 and TRBJ1-1, is NAGVMQNPRHLVRRRGQEARLRCSPMKGHSHVYWYRQLPEEGLKFMVYLQKENIIDESGMPKERFSAEFPKEGPSILRIQQVVRGDSAAYFCASSPPEGVETEAFFGQGTRLTVV.